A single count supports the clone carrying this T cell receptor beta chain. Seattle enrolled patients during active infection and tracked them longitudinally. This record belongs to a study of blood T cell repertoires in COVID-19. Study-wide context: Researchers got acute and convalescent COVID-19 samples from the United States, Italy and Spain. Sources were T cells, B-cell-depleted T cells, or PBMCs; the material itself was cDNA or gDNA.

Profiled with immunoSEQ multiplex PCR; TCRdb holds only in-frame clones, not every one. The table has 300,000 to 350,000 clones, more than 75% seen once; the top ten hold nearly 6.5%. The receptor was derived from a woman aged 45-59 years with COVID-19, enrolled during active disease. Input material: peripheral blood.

CDR3 in DNA: TGTGCCAGTAGCAGGACTAGCGGGAGCGCAGATACGCAGTATTTT. Residues: CASSRTSGSADTQYF. This sequence joins TRBV19 and TRBJ2-3, with TRBD2 matching over 13 bases. The V segment lost 6 bases and the J segment 4 bases; nucleotides outside the gene matches: 4. The CDR3 is made up of 15 amino acids. Germline lookup yields CDR1 LNHDA and CDR2 SQIVND (reference sequence).